This T cell receptor beta chain was found in a study of identifying expanded T cells in peripheral blood. Here immunoSEQ multiplex PCR was the method, and the copy in TCRdb shows in-frame clones only, minus some. The table records some 80,000 clones, 70% to 90% of them present only once. Germline V CDR1 and CDR2: SGHTA, FQGTGA. Trimming stripped 5 bases from V and 6 bases from J, with 26 bases between. CDR3 length: 17 residues. The rearrangement joins TRBV7-3 to TRBJ2-7, with D unclear. The TCR originated in a person aged 18 to 75 in good health. Sequencing used blood. CDR3 region: CASSPRVPNEERCEQYF. Here the CDR3 DNA reads TGTGCCAGCAGCCCAAGGGTCCCTAACGAGGAACGGTGCGAGCAGTACTTC.